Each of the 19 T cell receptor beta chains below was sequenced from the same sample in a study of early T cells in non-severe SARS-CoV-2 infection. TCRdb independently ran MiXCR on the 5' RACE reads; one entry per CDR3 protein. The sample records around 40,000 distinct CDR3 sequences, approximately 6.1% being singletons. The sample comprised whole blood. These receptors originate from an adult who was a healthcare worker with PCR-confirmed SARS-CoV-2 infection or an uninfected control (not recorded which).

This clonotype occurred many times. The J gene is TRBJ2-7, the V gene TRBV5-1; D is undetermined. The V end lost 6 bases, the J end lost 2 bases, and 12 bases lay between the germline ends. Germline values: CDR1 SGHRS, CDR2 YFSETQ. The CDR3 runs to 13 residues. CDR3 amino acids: CASTPTGPYEQYF. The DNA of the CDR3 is TGCGCCAGCACACCGACCGGCCCCTACGAGCAGTACTTC.

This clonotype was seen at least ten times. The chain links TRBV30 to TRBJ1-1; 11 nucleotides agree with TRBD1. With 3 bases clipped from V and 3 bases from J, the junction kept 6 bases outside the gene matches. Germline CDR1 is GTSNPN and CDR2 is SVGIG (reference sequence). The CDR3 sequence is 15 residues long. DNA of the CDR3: TGTGCCTGGAGACGGACAGGGGGCATCGACACTGAAGCTTTCTTT. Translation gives CAWRRTGGIDTEAFF.

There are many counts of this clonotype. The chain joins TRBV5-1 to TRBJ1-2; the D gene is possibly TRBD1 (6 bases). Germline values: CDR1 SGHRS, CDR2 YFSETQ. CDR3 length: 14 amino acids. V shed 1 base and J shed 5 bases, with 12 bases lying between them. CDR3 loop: CASSLSRGGYGYTF. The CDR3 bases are TGCGCCAGCAGCTTGTCCAGGGGCGGATATGGCTACACCTTC. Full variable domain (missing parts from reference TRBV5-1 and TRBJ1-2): KAGVTQTPRYLIKTRGQQVTLSCSPISGHRSVSWYQQTPGQGLQFLFEYFSETQRNKGNFPGRFSGRQFSNSRSEMNVSTLELGDSALYLCASSLSRGGYGYTFGSGTRLTVV.

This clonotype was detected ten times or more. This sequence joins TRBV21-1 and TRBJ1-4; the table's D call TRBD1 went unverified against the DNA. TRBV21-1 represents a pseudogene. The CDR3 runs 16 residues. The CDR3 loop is CASTKSPGQGAEKLFF. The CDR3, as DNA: TGTGCCAGCACCAAGTCTCCCGGACAGGGAGCTGAAAAACTGTTTTTT.

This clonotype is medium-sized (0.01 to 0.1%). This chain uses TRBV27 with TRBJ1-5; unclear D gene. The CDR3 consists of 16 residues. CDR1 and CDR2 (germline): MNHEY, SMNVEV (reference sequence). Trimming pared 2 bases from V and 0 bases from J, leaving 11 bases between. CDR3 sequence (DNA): TGTGCCAGCAGTTTAGATCCGAATTATAGCAATCAGCCCCAGCATTTT. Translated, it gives CASSLDPNYSNQPQHF.

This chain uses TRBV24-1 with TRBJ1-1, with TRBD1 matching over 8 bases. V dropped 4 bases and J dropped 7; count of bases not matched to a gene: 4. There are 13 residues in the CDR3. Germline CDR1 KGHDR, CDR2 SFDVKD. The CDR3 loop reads CATSESDRVEAFF. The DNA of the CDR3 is TGTGCCACCAGTGAGTCGGACAGGGTTGAAGCTTTCTTT.

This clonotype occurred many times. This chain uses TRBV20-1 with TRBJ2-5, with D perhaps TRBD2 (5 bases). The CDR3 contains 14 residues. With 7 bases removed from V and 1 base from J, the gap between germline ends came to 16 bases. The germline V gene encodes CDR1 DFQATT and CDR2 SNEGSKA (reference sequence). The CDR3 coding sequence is TGCAGTGGTCCGGGGAAAGGGAGCCAAGAGACCCAGTACTTC. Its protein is CSGPGKGSQETQYF.

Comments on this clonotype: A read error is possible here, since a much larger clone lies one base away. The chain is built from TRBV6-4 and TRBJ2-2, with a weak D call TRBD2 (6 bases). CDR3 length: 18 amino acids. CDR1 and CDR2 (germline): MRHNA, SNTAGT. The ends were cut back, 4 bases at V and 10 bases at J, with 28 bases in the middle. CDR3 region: CASSARGSGFTQAEELFF. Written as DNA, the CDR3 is TGTGCCAGCAGTGCCCGGGGTAGCGGATTTACTCAAGCCGAGGAGCTGTTTTTT.

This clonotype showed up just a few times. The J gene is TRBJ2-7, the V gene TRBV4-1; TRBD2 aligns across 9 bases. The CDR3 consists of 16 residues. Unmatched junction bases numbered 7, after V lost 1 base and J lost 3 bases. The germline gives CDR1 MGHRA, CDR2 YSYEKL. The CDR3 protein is CASSQVGVSGSYEQYF. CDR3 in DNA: TGCGCCAGCAGCCAAGTGGGGGTTAGCGGGAGCTACGAGCAGTACTTC.

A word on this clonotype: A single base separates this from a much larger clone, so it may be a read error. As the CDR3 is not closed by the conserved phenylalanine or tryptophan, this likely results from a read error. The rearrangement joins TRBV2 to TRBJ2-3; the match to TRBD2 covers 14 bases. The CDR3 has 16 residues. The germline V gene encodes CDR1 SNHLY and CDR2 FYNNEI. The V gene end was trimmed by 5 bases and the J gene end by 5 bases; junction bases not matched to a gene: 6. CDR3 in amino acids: CASSKGLAGVVDTQYL. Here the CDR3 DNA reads TGTGCCAGCAGTAAGGGACTAGCGGGAGTGGTAGATACGCAGTATTTA.

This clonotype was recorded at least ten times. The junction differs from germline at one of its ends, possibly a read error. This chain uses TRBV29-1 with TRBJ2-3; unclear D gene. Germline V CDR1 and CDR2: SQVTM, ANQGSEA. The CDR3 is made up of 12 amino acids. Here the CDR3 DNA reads TGCAGCGTTGAAGATCGTAGAGAAGCGCAGAATTTT. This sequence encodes CSVEDRREAQNF.

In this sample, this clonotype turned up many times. CDR3 in DNA: TGTGCCAGCAGCTTAGCCGGGTCCTACTACGAGCAGTACTTC. It specifies CASSLAGSYYEQYF. This chain joins TRBV7-9 and TRBJ2-7; no reliable D call. Trimming removed 0 bases from V and 3 bases from J, with 9 bases in between. Germline loops: CDR1 SEHNR, CDR2 FQNEAQ (reference sequence). This CDR3 has 14 amino acids.

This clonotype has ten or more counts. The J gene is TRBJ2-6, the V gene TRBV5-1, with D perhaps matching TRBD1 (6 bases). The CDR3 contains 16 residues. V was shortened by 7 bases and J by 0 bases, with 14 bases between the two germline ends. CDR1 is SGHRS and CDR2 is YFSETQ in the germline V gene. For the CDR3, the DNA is TGCGCCAGCGGCGAGACAGGTAGCTCTGGGGCCAACGTCCTGACTTTC. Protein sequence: CASGETGSSGANVLTF.

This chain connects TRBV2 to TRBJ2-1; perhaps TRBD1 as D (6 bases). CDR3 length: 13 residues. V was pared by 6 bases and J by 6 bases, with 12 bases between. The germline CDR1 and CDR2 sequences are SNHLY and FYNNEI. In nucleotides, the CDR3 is TGTGCCAGCAGGACTGACAGGCCCAATGAGCAGTTCTTC. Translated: CASRTDRPNEQFF. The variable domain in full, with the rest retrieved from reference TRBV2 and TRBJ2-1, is EPEVTQTPSHQVTQMGQEVILRCVPISNHLYFYWYRQILGQKVEFLVSFYNNEISEKSEIFDDQFSVERPDGSNFTLKIRSTKLEDSAMYFCASRTDRPNEQFFGPGTRLTVL.

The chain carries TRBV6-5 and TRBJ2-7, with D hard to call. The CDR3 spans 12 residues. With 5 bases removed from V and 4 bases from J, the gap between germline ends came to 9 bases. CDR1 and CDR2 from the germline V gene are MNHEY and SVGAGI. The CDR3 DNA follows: TGTGCCAGCAGTAGCTCCGGGTACGAGCAGTACTTC. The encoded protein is CASSSSGYEQYF.

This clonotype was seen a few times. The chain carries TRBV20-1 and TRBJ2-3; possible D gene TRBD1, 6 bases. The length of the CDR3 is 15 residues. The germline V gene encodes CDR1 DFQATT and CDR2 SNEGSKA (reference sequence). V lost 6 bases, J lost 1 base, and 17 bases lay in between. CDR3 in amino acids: CSARAQGYGTDTQYF. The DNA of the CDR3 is TGCAGTGCCCGCGCTCAGGGGTACGGCACAGATACGCAGTATTTT.

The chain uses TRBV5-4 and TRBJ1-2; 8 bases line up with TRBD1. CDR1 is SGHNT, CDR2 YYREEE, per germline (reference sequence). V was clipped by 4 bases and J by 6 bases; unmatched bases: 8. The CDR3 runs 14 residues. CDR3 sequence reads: CASSDTGGKDGYTF. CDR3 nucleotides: TGTGCCAGCAGCGACACAGGGGGGAAGGATGGCTACACCTTC.

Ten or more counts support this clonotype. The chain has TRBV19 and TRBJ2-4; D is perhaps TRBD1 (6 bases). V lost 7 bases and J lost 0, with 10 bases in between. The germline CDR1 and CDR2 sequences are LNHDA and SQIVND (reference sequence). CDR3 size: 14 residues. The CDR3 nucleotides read TGTGCCAGTATGGACAGCCTAGCCAAAAACATTCAGTACTTC. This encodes CASMDSLAKNIQYF.

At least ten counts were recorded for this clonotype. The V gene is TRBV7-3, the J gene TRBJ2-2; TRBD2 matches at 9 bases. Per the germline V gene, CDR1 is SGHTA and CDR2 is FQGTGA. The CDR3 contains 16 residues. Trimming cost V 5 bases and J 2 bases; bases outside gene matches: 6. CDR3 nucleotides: TGTGCCAGCAGCCCCCTAGCGGGACGCAACACCGGGGAGCTGTTTTTT. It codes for CASSPLAGRNTGELFF.